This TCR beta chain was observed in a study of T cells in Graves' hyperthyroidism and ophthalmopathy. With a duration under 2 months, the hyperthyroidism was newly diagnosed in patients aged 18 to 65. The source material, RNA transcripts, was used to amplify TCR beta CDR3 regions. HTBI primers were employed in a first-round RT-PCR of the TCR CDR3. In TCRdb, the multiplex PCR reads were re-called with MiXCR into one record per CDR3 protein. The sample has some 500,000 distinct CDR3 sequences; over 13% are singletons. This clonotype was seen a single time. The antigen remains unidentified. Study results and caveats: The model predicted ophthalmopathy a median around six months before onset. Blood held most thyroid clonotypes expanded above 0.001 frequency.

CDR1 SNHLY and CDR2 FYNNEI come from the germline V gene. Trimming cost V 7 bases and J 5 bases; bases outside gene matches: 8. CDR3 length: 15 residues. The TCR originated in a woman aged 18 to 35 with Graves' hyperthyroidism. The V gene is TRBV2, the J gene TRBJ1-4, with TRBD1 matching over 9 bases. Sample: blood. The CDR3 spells CASTFTGGMNEKLFF. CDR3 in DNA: TGTGCCAGCACCTTTACAGGGGGCATGAATGAAAAACTGTTTTTT.